Described below is a single T cell receptor (beta chain) sequence and its context. Time point defined: persistent/refractory GD, antithyroid drugs over 5 years with positive TRAb. RNA isolated from PBMCs was used to make the TCR library. Doctors identified Graves' disease using the American Thyroid Association guidelines. This record belongs to a study of regulatory T cells in long-lasting Graves disease. Study-wide background: It was over 5 years of antithyroid drugs, with positive TSH receptor antibodies, that meant persistent Graves' disease.

Libraries of TCR beta came from iRepertoire HTBI primers plus Arm-PCR of CDR3 regions. Each CDR3 protein gets one entry after TCRdb re-called the multiplex PCR reads with MiXCR. The sample records approximately 690,000 distinct CDR3 sequences, around 30% being singletons. The origin of this receptor is a female donor with Graves disease. The sequences come from peripheral blood mononuclear cells (PBMCs), collected when the disease was refractory, from a patient treated with antithyroid drugs.

CDR3 DNA sequence: TGTGCCAGCAGCTTAGGGAGCAGCCAGGGGGAGGAAAAACTGTTTTTT. This gives the protein CASSLGSSQGEEKLFF. The chain couples TRBV11-2 to TRBJ1-4, with 7 bases matching TRBD1. This CDR3 is 16 amino acids long. V was pared by 1 base and J by 8 bases, with 10 bases of the junction left unmatched. In germline, CDR1 is SGHAT, CDR2 FQNNGV.